Following are 13 T cell receptor beta chains from one sample sequenced in a study of blood T cell repertoires in COVID-19. Here immunoSEQ multiplex PCR was the method, and the copy in TCRdb shows in-frame clones only, minus some. Among some 30,000 clones listed, approximately 82% were seen once. Source material: peripheral blood. These receptors came from a human donor in a cohort sampled during active COVID-19.

The genes are TRBV5-5 and TRBJ1-1, with 9 bases fitting TRBD1. Trimming took 4 bases from V and 1 from J; bases not matched to a gene: 11. The CDR3 has 17 residues. CDR1 SGHKS and CDR2 YYEKEE come from the germline V gene (reference sequence). CDR3 DNA sequence: TGTGCCAGCAGCCCACGTGGGGGGACAGGGAGGAACACTGAAGCTTTCTTT. It encodes CASSPRGGTGRNTEAFF.

This clone was seen just once. J is TRBJ2-7 and V is TRBV18; 7 nucleotides match TRBD1. CDR3 length equals 14 residues. V shed 4 bases and J 2 bases; nucleotides not matched to a gene: 5. CDR1 and CDR2 from the germline V gene are KGHSH and LQKENI. The chain's CDR3 is CASSLPGQTYEQYF. In DNA, the CDR3 is TGTGCCAGCTCACTCCCGGGACAGACCTACGAGCAGTACTTC.

This clone was counted a single time. V and J are TRBV9 and TRBJ2-2; 9 bases match TRBD1. The CDR3 is made up of 14 amino acids. CDR1 and CDR2 (germline): SGDLS, YYNGEE. V was pared by 6 bases and J by 6 bases, with 6 bases of the junction left unmatched. CDR3 coding DNA: TGTGCCAGCACAAGGACAGGGGCGGCCGGGGAGCTGTTTTTT. It specifies CASTRTGAAGELFF.

This clone was picked up one time. The chain links TRBV7-2 to TRBJ2-3; weak D call: TRBD1 (5 bases). Trimming stripped 1 base from V and 4 bases from J, with 24 bases between. The CDR3 has 19 amino acids. CDR1 SGHTA and CDR2 FQGNSA come from the germline V gene. In nucleotides, the CDR3 is TGTGCCAGCAGCTTAGGGCTAATCCAGGGCGGTCCGGGCGCAGATACGCAGTATTTT. Its protein is CASSLGLIQGGPGADTQYF.

J is TRBJ1-2 and V is TRBV7-6; D remains unclear. V lost 1 base and J lost 4, with 10 bases in between. The CDR3 loop spans 14 amino acids. The germline gives CDR1 SGHVS, CDR2 FNYEAQ. CDR3 residues: CASSLGGSGYGYTF. The CDR3 region has the DNA TGTGCCAGCAGCTTAGGAGGGAGCGGCTATGGCTACACCTTC.

The chain combines TRBV19 with TRBJ2-7; the match to TRBD2 covers 10 bases. The CDR3 has 15 residues. Germline V CDR1 and CDR2: LNHDA, SQIVND (reference sequence). V gave up 4 bases and J gave up 5 bases; unmatched junction bases: 8. CDR3 region: CASSNPGLASDEQYF. CDR3 in DNA: TGTGCCAGTAGTAACCCGGGACTAGCGAGTGACGAGCAGTACTTC.

This clone was counted once. The J gene is TRBJ1-4, the V gene TRBV5-6, with 8 positions matching TRBD1. This CDR3 is built from 14 residues. Per germline, CDR1 SGHDT and CDR2 YYEEEE. Trimming took 4 bases from V and 6 from J; bases not matched to a gene: 5. CDR3 region: CASSPDRVDEKLFF. The CDR3, as DNA: TGTGCCAGCAGCCCGGACAGGGTGGATGAAAAACTGTTTTTT. Looking up the rest from reference TRBV5-6 and TRBJ1-4 gives the full variable domain: DAGVTQSPTHLIKTRGQQVTLRCSPKSGHDTVSWYQQALGQGPQFIFQYYEEEERQRGNFPDRFSGHQFPNYSSELNVNALLLGDSALYLCASSPDRVDEKLFFGSGTQLSVL.

The chain is built from TRBV27 and TRBJ2-1; 10 bases agree with TRBD2. The CDR3 runs 17 residues. The germline CDR1 and CDR2 sequences are MNHEY and SMNVEV (reference sequence). With V trimmed by 5 bases and J by 0 bases, 7 bases remained unmatched. This CDR3 reads CASSTLAGASSYNEQFF. For the CDR3, the DNA is TGTGCCAGCAGTACTCTAGCGGGGGCTTCCTCCTACAATGAGCAGTTCTTC.

The CDR3 region is CANSSGGALTGELFF. CDR3 sequence (DNA): TGCGCCAACTCTAGCGGGGGGGCCCTCACCGGGGAGCTGTTTTTT. The chain uses TRBV10-2 and TRBJ2-2, with TRBD2 matching 12 bases. The CDR3 totals 15 residues. V lost 10 bases to trimming and J lost 4 bases; unmatched junction nucleotides: 7. Germline CDR1 reads WSHSY; CDR2 reads SAAADI.

J is TRBJ1-2 and V is TRBV4-1, with 7 bases lining up with TRBD1. Germline V gives CDR1 MGHRA, CDR2 YSYEKL. CDR3 size: 15 residues. J gave up 4 bases and V 5 bases, and 10 bases lay outside the gene matches. The CDR3 sequence is CASSSLYRGSYGYTF. DNA of the CDR3: TGCGCCAGCAGCTCCCTGTACAGGGGATCCTATGGCTACACCTTC.

This chain links TRBV5-1 with TRBJ2-7; TRBD2 aligns across 10 bases. J gave up 2 bases and V 2 bases, and 4 bases lay outside the gene matches. This CDR3 is built from 15 residues. The germline CDR1 and CDR2 sequences are SGHRS and YFSETQ. The CDR3, as DNA: TGCGCCAGCAGCTTTAGCGGGGGGCCAACCTACGAGCAGTACTTC. Amino acid sequence: CASSFSGGPTYEQYF.

The chain recombines TRBV5-1 with TRBJ2-7; 11 nucleotides match TRBD2. This CDR3 has 15 amino acids. Trimming removed 3 bases from V and 7 bases from J; junction bases left unmatched: 9. CDR1 is SGHRS and CDR2 is YFSETQ in the germline V gene. CDR3 coding DNA: TGCGCCAGCAGCTCTCTAGCGGGGGGCTCTCGAGAGCAGTACTTC. Amino acid sequence: CASSSLAGGSREQYF.

The chain combines TRBV28 with TRBJ2-3; a weak D match, TRBD2 (6 bases). Looked up from germline, CDR1 is MDHEN and CDR2 is SYDVKM. V lost 5 bases, J lost 0 bases, and 9 bases lay in between. CDR3 length: 14 amino acids. CDR3 amino acids: CASSPRGSTDTQYF. The CDR3 nucleotides read TGTGCCAGCAGTCCCCGGGGGAGCACAGATACGCAGTATTTT. The full variable domain, with the rest looked up from reference TRBV28 and TRBJ2-3, is DVKVTQSSRYLVKRTGEKVFLECVQDMDHENMFWYRQDPGLGLRLIYFSYDVKMKEKGDIPEGYSVSREKKERFSLILESASTNQTSMYLCASSPRGSTDTQYFGPGTRLTVL.